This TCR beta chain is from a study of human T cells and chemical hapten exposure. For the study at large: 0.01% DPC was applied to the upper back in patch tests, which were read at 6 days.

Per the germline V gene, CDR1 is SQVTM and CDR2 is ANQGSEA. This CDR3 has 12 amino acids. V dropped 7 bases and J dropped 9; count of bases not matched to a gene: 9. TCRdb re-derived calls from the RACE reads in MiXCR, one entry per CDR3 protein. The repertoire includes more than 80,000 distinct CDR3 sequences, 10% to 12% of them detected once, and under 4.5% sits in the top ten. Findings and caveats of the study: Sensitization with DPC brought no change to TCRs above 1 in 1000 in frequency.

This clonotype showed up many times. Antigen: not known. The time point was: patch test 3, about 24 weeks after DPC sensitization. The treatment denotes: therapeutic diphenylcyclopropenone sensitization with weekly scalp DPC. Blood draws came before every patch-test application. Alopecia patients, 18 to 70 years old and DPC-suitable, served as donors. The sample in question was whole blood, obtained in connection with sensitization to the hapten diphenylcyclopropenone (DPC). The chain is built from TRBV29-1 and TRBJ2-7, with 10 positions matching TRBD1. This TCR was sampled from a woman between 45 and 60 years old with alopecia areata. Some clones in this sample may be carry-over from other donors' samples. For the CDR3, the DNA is TGCAGCGCCATGCCGGGACAGGGGATGCAGTACTTC. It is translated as CSAMPGQGMQYF.